The clone carrying this T cell receptor beta chain qualifies as medium-sized. Antigen specificity is unknown. Germline V gene data show CDR1 as MNHEY and CDR2 as SVGAGI. The CDR3 spans 17 residues. V was clipped by 1 base and J by 5 bases, with 17 bases between them. Tregs were sorted as CD4+CD25+CD127-/low cells. Findings and limits, study-wide: The larger cohort examined one V-J beta rearrangement, not whole repertoires. Tumor Treg TCRs overlapped most with tumor naive CD4+ cells.

After constant-region reverse-primer amplification, full-length variable regions underwent semi-nested PCR with Nested Universal Primer A. TCRdb used MiXCR to reprocess the 5' RACE reads, holding one entry per CDR3 protein. The sample yields about 57,000 distinct CDR3 sequences, 26% seen once. Sequencing input: tumor-infiltrating Tregs sorted from the breast tumor. The chain recombines TRBV6-5 with TRBJ2-2; a weak D match, TRBD1 (6 bases). The receptor's source is a female donor with breast cancer. CDR3 bases: TGTGCCAGCAGTTACTGGTCGACAGGTCTTGGTACCGGGGAGCTGTTTTTT. This gives the protein CASSYWSTGLGTGELFF.